One and the same sample provided the 5 T cell receptor beta chains below, sequenced in a study of T-cell memory formation after mild COVID-19 (dated by TCRdb to the early 2020s). Library prep was done by 5' RACE. Sequenced on an Illumina NovaSeq 6000. The public reads were run again by TCRdb, first through fastp at Q25 and then through MiXCR, and only productive beta chains were kept. CDR3 protein sequences are deduplicated, and each keeps its most common genes and DNA. Here the sample has over 55,000 distinct CDR3 sequences; 12% occur a single time. The leading ten clones occupy about 25% of the sample. Sequenced input: PBMCs or a T cell subset sorted from them (not recorded which). The receptors originated from a man younger than 30 who had mild COVID-19 (a few samples of this study predate the infection). The sample titles of this study are shuffled in the database, so cell type and time point are left out; the donor was told from shared clones.

This clonotype has just a few counts. The chain is built from TRBV12-3 or TRBV12-4 and TRBJ2-1; 9 nucleotides agree with TRBD1. V trimming: 7 bases; J trimming: 4 bases; junction bases outside the gene matches: 23. CDR3 size: 20 residues. The CDR3 DNA sequence: TGTGCCAGCACCATCTCTCCGGGACAGGGAGATGGTTACGCATACAATGAGCAGTTCTTC. It yields the protein CASTISPGQGDGYAYNEQFF.

This clonotype was observed at least ten times. The chain uses TRBV4-3 and TRBJ1-1; possible D gene TRBD1, 5 bases. Germline V CDR1 and CDR2: LGHNA, YSLEER. The germline V and J ends were trimmed by 0 bases and 5 bases, with 13 bases remaining between them. The CDR3 runs to 15 residues. CDR3 sequence: CASSQDQWGTTEAFF. DNA of the CDR3: TGCGCCAGCAGCCAAGATCAGTGGGGCACTACTGAAGCTTTCTTT.

The rearrangement uses TRBV5-1 and TRBJ1-1; D gene ambiguous. CDR3 length: 15 amino acids. Trimming removed 4 bases from V and 3 bases from J, with 16 bases in between. Germline CDR1 is SGHRS and CDR2 is YFSETQ. CDR3: CASSRTELRHTEAFF. The CDR3 DNA reads as TGCGCCAGCAGCCGGACGGAATTGAGGCACACTGAAGCTTTCTTT. Using reference TRBV5-1 and TRBJ1-1 for the parts outside the CDR3, the full variable domain is KAGVTQTPRYLIKTRGQQVTLSCSPISGHRSVSWYQQTPGQGLQFLFEYFSETQRNKGNFPGRFSGRQFSNSRSEMNVSTLELGDSALYLCASSRTELRHTEAFFGQGTRLTVV.

This clonotype was seen more than once but under ten times. The CDR3 coding sequence is TGTGCCACCCGGGACAGCTACTACGAGCAGTACTTC. Protein: CATRDSYYEQYF. The chain uses TRBV19 and TRBJ2-7, with 7 positions matching TRBD1. The CDR3 is 12 residues long. V lost 10 bases and J lost 3; bases outside the gene matches: 6. Germline values: CDR1 LNHDA, CDR2 SQIVND (reference sequence).

This clonotype ranks as large. The chain is built from TRBV10-3 and TRBJ1-1; D call uncertain. V was trimmed by 0 bases and J by 4 bases, leaving 9 bases between them. Germline CDR1 and CDR2: ENHRY and SYGVKD. The CDR3 runs 14 residues. The CDR3 spells CAISESRRFTEAFF. In DNA, the CDR3 is TGTGCCATCAGTGAGTCACGGAGGTTCACTGAAGCTTTCTTT.